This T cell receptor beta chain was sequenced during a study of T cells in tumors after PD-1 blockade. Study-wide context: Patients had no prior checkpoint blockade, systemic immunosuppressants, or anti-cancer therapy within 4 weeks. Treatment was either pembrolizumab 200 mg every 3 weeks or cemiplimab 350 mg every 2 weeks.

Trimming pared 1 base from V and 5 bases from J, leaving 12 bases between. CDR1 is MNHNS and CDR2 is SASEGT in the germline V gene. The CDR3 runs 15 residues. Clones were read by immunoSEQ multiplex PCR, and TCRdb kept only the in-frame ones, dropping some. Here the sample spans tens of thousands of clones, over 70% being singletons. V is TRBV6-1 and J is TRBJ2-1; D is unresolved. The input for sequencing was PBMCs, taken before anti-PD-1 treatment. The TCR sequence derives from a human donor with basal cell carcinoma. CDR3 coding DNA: TGTGCCAGCAGTGAAGTGTGGCAATCTCACAATGAGCAGTTCTTC. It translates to CASSEVWQSHNEQFF.